Sequencing of this T cell receptor beta chain was carried out in a study of siplizumab effects on memory and regulatory T cells. The study's findings and limits: Significantly reduced by siplizumab was the cumulative frequency of alloreactive sequences, namely those traceable to unstimulated CD4+ memory cells. Unstimulated subsets contained matches for only a minor fraction of alloreactive clones.

Assays were performed on roughly 94,000 TCR templates per sample. Sequencing was performed with immunoSEQ multiplex PCR; in TCRdb, only in-frame clones are kept and a portion is missing. Of 45,000 to 60,000 clones in the sample, 87% are singletons; the top ten hold roughly 0.37%. Remarks on this clone: Its specificity is unknown.

Sequences were generated from unstimulated naive, memory, effector memory and TEMRA subsets in a few donor pairs. Sample: naive CD8+ T cells sorted from blood. The clonotype originates from a human donor in good health.

CDR3 sequence: CAISDPGAHATNEKLFF. In DNA form, the CDR3 reads TGTGCCATCAGTGACCCAGGGGCTCATGCAACTAATGAAAAACTGTTTTTT. The chain recombines TRBV10-3 with TRBJ1-4; perhaps TRBD1 as D (6 bases). Trimming left V 3 bases short and J 0 bases short, with 14 bases between. Germline CDR1 ENHRY, CDR2 SYGVKD. The CDR3 has 17 amino acids.